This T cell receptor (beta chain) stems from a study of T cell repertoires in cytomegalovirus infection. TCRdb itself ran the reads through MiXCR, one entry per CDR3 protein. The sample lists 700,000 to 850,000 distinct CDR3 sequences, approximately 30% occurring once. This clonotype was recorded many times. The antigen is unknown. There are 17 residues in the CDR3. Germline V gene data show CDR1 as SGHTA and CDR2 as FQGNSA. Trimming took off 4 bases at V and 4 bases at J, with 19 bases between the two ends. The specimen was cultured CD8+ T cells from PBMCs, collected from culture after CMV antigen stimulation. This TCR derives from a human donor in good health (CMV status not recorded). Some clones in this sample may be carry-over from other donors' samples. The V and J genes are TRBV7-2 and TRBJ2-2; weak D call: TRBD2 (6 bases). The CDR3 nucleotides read TGTGCCAGCAGCTCGGTACCGGGGGTCCACAGCACCGGGGAGCTGTTTTTT. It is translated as CASSSVPGVHSTGELFF.